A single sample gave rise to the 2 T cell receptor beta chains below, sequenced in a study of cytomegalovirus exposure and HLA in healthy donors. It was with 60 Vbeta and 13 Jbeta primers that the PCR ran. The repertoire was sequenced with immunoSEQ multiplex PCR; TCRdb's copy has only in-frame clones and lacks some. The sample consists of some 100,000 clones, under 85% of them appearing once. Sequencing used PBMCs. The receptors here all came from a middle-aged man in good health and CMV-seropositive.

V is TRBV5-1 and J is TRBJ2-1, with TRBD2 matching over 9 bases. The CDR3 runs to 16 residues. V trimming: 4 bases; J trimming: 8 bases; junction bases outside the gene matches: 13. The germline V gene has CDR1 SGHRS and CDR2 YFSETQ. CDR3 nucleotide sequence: TGCGCCAGCAGCCCTGGCGGGGGGGGCTTCGGTGATGAGCAGTTCTTC. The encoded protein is CASSPGGGGFGDEQFF.

The CDR3 loop reads CASSYGQGGGYTF. The CDR3 DNA reads as TGTGCCAGCAGTTACGGGCAGGGCGGAGGCTACACCTTC. The rearrangement uses TRBV6-5 and TRBJ1-2, with D maybe TRBD1 (5 bases). Trimming stripped 2 bases from V and 8 bases from J, with 12 bases between. CDR3 size: 13 residues. Germline V lookup: CDR1 MNHEY, CDR2 SVGAGI.